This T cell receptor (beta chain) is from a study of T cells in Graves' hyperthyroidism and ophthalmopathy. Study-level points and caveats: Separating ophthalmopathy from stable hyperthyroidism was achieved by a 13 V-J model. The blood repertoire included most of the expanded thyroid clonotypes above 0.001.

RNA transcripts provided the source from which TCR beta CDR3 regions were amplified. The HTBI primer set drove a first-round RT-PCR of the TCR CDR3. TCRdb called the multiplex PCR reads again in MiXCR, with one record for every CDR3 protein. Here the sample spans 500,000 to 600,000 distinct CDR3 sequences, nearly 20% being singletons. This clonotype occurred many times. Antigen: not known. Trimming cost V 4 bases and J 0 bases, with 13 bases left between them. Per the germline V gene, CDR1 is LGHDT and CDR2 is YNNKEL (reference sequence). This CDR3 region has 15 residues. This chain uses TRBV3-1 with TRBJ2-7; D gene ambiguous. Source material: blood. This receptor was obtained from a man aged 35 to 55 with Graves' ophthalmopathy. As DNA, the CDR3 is TGTGCCAGCAGCCCCGCCGGATCCCGCTCCTACGAGCAGTACTTC. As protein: CASSPAGSRSYEQYF.